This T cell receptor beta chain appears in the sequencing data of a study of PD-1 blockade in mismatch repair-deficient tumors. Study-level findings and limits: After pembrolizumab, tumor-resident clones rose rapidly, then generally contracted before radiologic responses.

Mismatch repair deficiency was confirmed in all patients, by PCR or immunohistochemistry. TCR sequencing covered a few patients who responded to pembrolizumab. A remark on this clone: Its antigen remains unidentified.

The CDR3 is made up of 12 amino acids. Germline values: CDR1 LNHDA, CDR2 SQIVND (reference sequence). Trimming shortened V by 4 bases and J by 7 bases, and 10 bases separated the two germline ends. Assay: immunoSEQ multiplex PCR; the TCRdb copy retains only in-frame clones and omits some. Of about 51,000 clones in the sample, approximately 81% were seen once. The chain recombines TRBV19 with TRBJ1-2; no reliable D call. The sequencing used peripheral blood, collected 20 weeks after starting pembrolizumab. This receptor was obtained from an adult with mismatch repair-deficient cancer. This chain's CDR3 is CASSTPDPGYTF. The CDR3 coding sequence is TGTGCCAGTAGTACCCCAGACCCTGGCTACACCTTC.